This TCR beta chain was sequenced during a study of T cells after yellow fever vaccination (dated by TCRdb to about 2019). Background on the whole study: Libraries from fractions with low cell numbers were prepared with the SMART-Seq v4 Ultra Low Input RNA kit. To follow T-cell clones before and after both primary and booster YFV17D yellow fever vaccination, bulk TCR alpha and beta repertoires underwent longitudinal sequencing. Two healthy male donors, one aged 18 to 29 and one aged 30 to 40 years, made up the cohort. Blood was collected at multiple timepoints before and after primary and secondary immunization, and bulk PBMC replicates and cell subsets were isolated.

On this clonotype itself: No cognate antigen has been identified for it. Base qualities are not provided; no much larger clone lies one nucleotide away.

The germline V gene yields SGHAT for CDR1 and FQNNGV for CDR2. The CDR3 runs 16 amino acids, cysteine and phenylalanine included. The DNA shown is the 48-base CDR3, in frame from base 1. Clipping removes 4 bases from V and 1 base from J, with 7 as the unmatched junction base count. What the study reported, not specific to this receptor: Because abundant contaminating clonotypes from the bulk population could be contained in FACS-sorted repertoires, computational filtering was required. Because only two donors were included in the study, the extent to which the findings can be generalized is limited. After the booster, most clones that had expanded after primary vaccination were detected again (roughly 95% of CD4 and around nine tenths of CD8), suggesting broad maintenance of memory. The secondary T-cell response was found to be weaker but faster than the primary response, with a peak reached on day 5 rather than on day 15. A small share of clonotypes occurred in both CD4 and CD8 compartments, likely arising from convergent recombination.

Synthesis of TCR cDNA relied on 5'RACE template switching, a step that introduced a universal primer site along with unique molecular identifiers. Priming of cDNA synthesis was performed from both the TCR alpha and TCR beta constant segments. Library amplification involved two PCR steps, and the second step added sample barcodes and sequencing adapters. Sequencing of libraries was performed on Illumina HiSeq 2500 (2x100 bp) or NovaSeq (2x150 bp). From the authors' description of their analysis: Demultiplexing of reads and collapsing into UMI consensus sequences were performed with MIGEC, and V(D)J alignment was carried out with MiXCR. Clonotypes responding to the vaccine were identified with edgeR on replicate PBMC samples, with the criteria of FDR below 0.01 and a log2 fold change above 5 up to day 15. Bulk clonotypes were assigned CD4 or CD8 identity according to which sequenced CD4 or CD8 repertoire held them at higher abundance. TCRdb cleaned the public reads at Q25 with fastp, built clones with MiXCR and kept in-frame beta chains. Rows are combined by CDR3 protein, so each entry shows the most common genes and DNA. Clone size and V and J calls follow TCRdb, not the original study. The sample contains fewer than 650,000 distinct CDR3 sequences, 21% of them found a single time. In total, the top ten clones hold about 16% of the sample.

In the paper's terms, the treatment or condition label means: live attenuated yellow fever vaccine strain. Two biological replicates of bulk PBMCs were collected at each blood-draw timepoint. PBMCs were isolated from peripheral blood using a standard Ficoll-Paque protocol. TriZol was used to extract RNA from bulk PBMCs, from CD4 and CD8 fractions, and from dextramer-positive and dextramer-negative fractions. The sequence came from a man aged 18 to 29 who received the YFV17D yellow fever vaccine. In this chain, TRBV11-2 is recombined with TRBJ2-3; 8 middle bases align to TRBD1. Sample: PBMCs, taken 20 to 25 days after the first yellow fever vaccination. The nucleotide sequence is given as TGTGCCAGCAGCTCCCCGGACAGGGCCCGCACAGATACGCAGTATTTT. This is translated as CASSSPDRARTDTQYF.